The 22 T cell receptor beta chains given below trace back to one sample, sequenced in a study of regulatory T cells in long-lasting Graves disease. CDR3 regions were amplified by Arm-PCR using iRepertoire HTBI primers to build TCR beta libraries. In TCRdb, the multiplex PCR reads were re-called with MiXCR into one record per CDR3 protein. Of 400,000 to 500,000 distinct CDR3 sequences detected, roughly 15% appear once; the ten largest clones hold around 23%. Time point here: newly diagnosed GD, antithyroid drugs for less than 3 months. PBMC-extracted RNA yielded the TCR library. This same sample was also taken into another study, of T cells in Graves' hyperthyroidism and ophthalmopathy.

Sequencing used peripheral blood mononuclear cells (PBMCs), obtained at new diagnosis, from a patient treated with antithyroid drugs. The source is a woman aged 18-29 years with Graves disease.

This clonotype has a count of ten or more. The chain has TRBV12-3 or TRBV12-4 and TRBJ1-1; no clear D. Trimming took off 4 bases at V and 3 bases at J, with 12 bases between the two ends. CDR3 size: 14 residues. CDR3 protein: CASSSAGSDTEAFF. Written as DNA, the CDR3 is TGTGCCAGCAGTTCCGCTGGATCGGACACTGAAGCTTTCTTT.

In the case of this clonotype: A read error may be the cause here, since a much bigger clone is one base away. The CDR3 spells CASSGYRGQNTEAFF. The CDR3 DNA follows: TGTGCCAGCAGTGGATATAGGGGGCAGAACACTGAAGCTTTCTTT. The V gene is TRBV25-1, the J gene TRBJ1-1; 7 nucleotides line up with TRBD1. This CDR3 region has 15 residues. The germline V gene encodes CDR1 MGHDK and CDR2 SYGVNS. The V gene end was trimmed by 4 bases and the J gene end by 1 base; junction bases not matched to a gene: 6.

The rearrangement joins TRBV3-1 to TRBJ2-1; 8 nucleotides agree with TRBD2. CDR1 LGHDT and CDR2 YNNKEL come from the germline V gene (reference sequence). With 1 base clipped from V and 5 bases from J, the junction kept 1 base outside the gene matches. The CDR3 is 14 residues long. CDR3 sequence: CASSQAGLDNEQFF. In DNA form, the CDR3 reads TGTGCCAGCAGCCAAGCGGGACTAGACAATGAGCAGTTCTTC.

This clonotype was counted a few times. The chain's CDR3 is CSVVPPAKNIQYF. Here the CDR3 DNA reads TGCAGCGTTGTCCCCCCGGCCAAAAACATTCAGTACTTC. The chain joins TRBV29-1 to TRBJ2-4; no clear D gene. This CDR3 comprises 13 residues. CDR1 and CDR2 (germline): SQVTM, ANQGSEA. V was cut by 4 bases and J by 1 base, with 8 bases left in between.

The chain joins TRBV5-1 to TRBJ1-6; D is perhaps TRBD1 (5 bases). The germline V gene has CDR1 SGHRS and CDR2 YFSETQ. The CDR3 loop spans 15 amino acids. V was shortened by 4 bases and J by 3 bases, with 11 bases between the two germline ends. CDR3 DNA sequence: TGCGCCAGCAGCCAACACGGGGGCTATAATTCACCCCTCCACTTT. Its translation is CASSQHGGYNSPLHF.

As to this clonotype: Possible read error: a much larger clone is one base away. The rearrangement joins TRBV15 to TRBJ1-5; D is perhaps TRBD1 (5 bases). This CDR3 has 15 amino acids. Germline assignment: CDR1 LNHNV and CDR2 YYDKDF (reference sequence). Trimming removed 8 bases at V and 3 bases at J, with 17 bases between. The CDR3 region is CATGDGTLPNQPQHF. The CDR3 DNA follows: TGTGCCACCGGCGACGGGACTCTACCCAATCAGCCCCAGCATTTT.

Only a few counts were recorded for this clonotype. The genes are TRBV6-1 and TRBJ2-3; the D is unclear. Germline V gene sequence: CDR1 MNHNS, CDR2 SASEGT. Trimming stripped 6 bases from V and 2 bases from J, with 9 bases between. This CDR3 has 13 amino acids. This chain's CDR3 is CASRLLLTDTQYF. The CDR3 coding sequence is TGTGCCAGCAGACTACTTCTCACAGATACGCAGTATTTT.

This clonotype came up many times. The chain joins TRBV12-3 or TRBV12-4 to TRBJ2-5; TRBD1 matches 7 bases. CDR3 length: 14 residues. The junction had 8 bases not matched to a gene; V was cut back by 5 bases and J by 5 bases. CDR3 bases: TGTGCCAGCAGTAGAGTAGGGGGCCGGGAGACCCAGTACTTC. Translation gives CASSRVGGRETQYF.

The rearrangement links TRBV20-1 to TRBJ2-7; 8 bases line up with TRBD2. CDR3 length: 13 residues. In germline, CDR1 is DFQATT, CDR2 SNEGSKA (reference sequence). Losses at the gene ends were 3 bases for V and 5 bases for J; bases not matched to a gene: 6. Written as DNA, the CDR3 is TGCAGTGCTAGCTTAGCGGGAATCCACGAGCAGTACTTC. As protein: CSASLAGIHEQYF.

Worth noting for this clonotype: A much larger clone lies one base from this, so it may be a read error. This sequence joins TRBV20-1 and TRBJ2-5, with a possible D match to TRBD2 (7 bases). Germline V lookup: CDR1 DFQATT, CDR2 SNEGSKA (reference sequence). The CDR3 is 14 amino acids. Trimming removed 8 bases at V and 2 bases at J, with 18 bases between. This chain's CDR3 is CSRLLGGHQETQYF. The CDR3 DNA reads TGCAGTCGGCTCTTGGGGGGGCATCAAGAGACCCAGTACTTC.

This clonotype was counted many times. The rearrangement links TRBV28 to TRBJ1-2; TRBD1 is a possible D gene (5 bases). In germline, CDR1 is MDHEN, CDR2 SYDVKM. The V and J ends lost 8 bases and 3 bases respectively, with 7 bases between them. The CDR3 spans 11 residues. CDR3 amino acids: CASRGDYGYTF. DNA of the CDR3: TGTGCCAGCCGGGGCGACTATGGCTACACCTTC.

CDR3 in amino acids: CASSDGQQETQYF. In DNA, the CDR3 is TGCGCCAGCAGTGATGGACAGCAAGAGACCCAGTACTTC. V usage is TRBV10-2 and J usage is TRBJ2-5; D is possibly TRBD1 (6 bases). V was trimmed by 3 bases and J by 2 bases, leaving 7 bases between them. This CDR3 spans 13 amino acids. Germline CDR1 WSHSY, CDR2 SAAADI.

As regards this clonotype: Given a much more abundant clone one base away, this may be a read error. This chain links TRBV2 with TRBJ2-7, with 10 bases that match TRBD2. Trimming at V came to 8 bases and at J to 1 base, leaving 8 bases not matched to a gene. The CDR3 is made up of 15 amino acids. Germline V gives CDR1 SNHLY, CDR2 FYNNEI. This CDR3 is CASWGLAGVSYEQYF. CDR3 DNA: TGTGCCAGCTGGGGGCTAGCGGGAGTGTCCTACGAGCAGTACTTC.

This clonotype occurred many times. CDR3 bases: TGTGCCAGCAGCCCGGGACAGCGCTATGGCTACACCTTC. Translation: CASSPGQRYGYTF. The V gene is TRBV12-3 or TRBV12-4, the J gene TRBJ1-2; 7 bases are shared with TRBD1. The CDR3 sequence is 13 residues long. V lost 6 bases to trimming and J lost 4 bases; unmatched junction nucleotides: 5.

Many counts were recorded for this clonotype. The V and J genes are TRBV28 and TRBJ1-5; D not resolved. Germline-derived CDR1 and CDR2 are MDHEN and SYDVKM. CDR3 length: 15 amino acids. The V and J ends lost 2 bases and 2 bases respectively, with 10 bases between them. The CDR3 here is CASSLTDHGNQPQHF. For the CDR3, the DNA is TGTGCCAGCAGTTTAACCGATCATGGCAATCAGCCCCAGCATTTT.

In this sample, this clonotype turned up many times. The J gene is TRBJ2-2, the V gene TRBV7-2; unclear D gene. V shed 2 bases and J shed 4 bases, with 8 bases lying between them. Per the germline V gene, CDR1 is SGHTA and CDR2 is FQGNSA. This CDR3 has 14 amino acids. The CDR3 bases are TGTGCCAGCAGCTTAACGGGCGGCACCGGGGAGCTGTTTTTT. It specifies CASSLTGGTGELFF. Combining the CDR3 with reference TRBV7-2 and TRBJ2-2 gives the whole variable domain GAGVSQSPSNKVTEKGKDVELRCDPISGHTALYWYRQSLGQGLEFLIYFQGNSAPDKSGLPSDRFSAERTGGSVSTLTIQRTQQEDSAVYLCASSLTGGTGELFFGEGSRLTVL.

This clonotype showed up just a few times. The chain couples TRBV6-1 to TRBJ2-7; 7 bases map to TRBD1. Germline V lookup: CDR1 MNHNS, CDR2 SASEGT. This CDR3 has 11 amino acids. V dropped 7 bases and J dropped 5; count of bases not matched to a gene: 2. CDR3 in amino acids: CASIQGDEQYF. CDR3 coding DNA: TGTGCCAGCATCCAGGGGGACGAGCAGTACTTC.

A remark on this clonotype: A clone one base away is much larger, so this may be a read error. V is TRBV20-1 and J is TRBJ2-1, with TRBD2 identical over 11 bases. The CDR3 has 17 amino acids. Germline assignment: CDR1 DFQATT and CDR2 SNEGSKA (reference sequence). CDR3 sequence (DNA): TGCAGTGCTGAGCCGGGACTAGCGGTCCCCTCCTACAAGGAGCAGTTCTTC. Protein sequence: CSAEPGLAVPSYKEQFF.

The sample holds many counts of this clonotype. This chain links TRBV12-3 or TRBV12-4 with TRBJ2-3, with 7 bases identical to TRBD2. Trimming cost V 4 bases and J 3 bases; bases outside gene matches: 7. The CDR3 covers 15 residues. CDR3 sequence (DNA): TGTGCCAGCAGTTCCCCGGGGGAGGGGACAGATACGCAGTATTTT. It is translated as CASSSPGEGTDTQYF.

Ten or more counts support this clonotype. The J gene is TRBJ2-7, the V gene TRBV28; D not certain. The germline V gene has CDR1 MDHEN and CDR2 SYDVKM. The CDR3 loop spans 14 amino acids. V gave up 2 bases and J gave up 2 bases, with 10 bases separating them. Here the CDR3 reads CASSLRSSTYEQYF. In DNA form, the CDR3 reads TGTGCCAGCAGTTTACGGAGCTCCACCTACGAGCAGTACTTC.

Remarks on this clonotype: This may come from a read error, since a much larger clone is one base off. V is TRBV18 and J is TRBJ1-1, with D perhaps TRBD1 (5 bases). CDR1 is KGHSH, CDR2 LQKENI, per germline. CDR3 size: 13 residues. The CDR3 bases are TGTGCCAGCTCCCCGGGGGGGAACACTGAAGCTTCCTTT. It encodes CASSPGGNTEASF.

V is TRBV6-4 and J is TRBJ2-2; 11 nucleotides agree with TRBD2. CDR1 MRHNA and CDR2 SNTAGT come from the germline V gene. The ends lost 8 bases at V and 2 bases at J; junction bases unmatched: 4. The CDR3 runs 15 residues. The CDR3 DNA reads TGTGCCAGCGCACTAGCGGGAGCCAACACCGGGGAGCTGTTTTTT. Protein sequence: CASALAGANTGELFF.